This T cell receptor (beta chain) is from a study of CD8 T cells in Susac syndrome. Germline CDR1 and CDR2: SGHRS and YFSETQ. The CDR3 runs to 14 residues. The RNA input was 0.5 to 1 ug, and it was reverse transcribed with random hexamers. TCRdb called the immunoSEQ multiplex PCR reads again in MiXCR, with one record for every CDR3 protein. The table records roughly 110,000 distinct CDR3 sequences, around 90% of them present only once. On this clonotype: An end of the junction differs from the germline gene, which may be a read error.

This clonotype was sampled from a human donor in good health. The chain recombines TRBV5-1 with TRBJ1-1; 7 positions agree with TRBD1. Sequenced: CD4+ T cells from PBMCs. The CDR3 protein is CASSLRQGNTEAFF. The CDR3 nucleotides read TGTGCCAGCAGCTTAAGACAGGGGAACACTGAAGCTTTCTTT.